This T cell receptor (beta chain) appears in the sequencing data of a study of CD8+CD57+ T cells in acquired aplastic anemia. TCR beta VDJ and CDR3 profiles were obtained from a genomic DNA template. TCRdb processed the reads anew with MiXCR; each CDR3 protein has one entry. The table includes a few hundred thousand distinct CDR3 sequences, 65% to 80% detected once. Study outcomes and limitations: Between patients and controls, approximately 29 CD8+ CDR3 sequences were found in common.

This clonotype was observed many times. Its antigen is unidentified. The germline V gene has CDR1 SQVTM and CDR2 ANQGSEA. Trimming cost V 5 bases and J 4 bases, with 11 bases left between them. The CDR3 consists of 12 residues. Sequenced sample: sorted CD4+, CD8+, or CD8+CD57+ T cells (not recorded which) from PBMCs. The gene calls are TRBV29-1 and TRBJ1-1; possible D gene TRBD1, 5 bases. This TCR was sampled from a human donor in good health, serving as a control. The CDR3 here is CSVRRAGTEAFF. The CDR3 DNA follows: TGCAGCGTTCGCAGGGCCGGCACTGAAGCTTTCTTT.